A selection of T cell receptor beta chains follows, all from one sample in a study of cytomegalovirus exposure and HLA in healthy donors. Assay: immunoSEQ multiplex PCR; the TCRdb copy retains only in-frame clones and omits some. The sample lists approximately 100,000 clones; 75% were seen once. What was sequenced was PBMCs. The origin of the receptors is a man aged 35 to 55 in good health and CMV-seronegative. CDR3s leave out the opening cysteine and the closing phenylalanine or tryptophan. Size values are once, few and many counts, or a class for expanded clones, and some rows have none.

clone_size	v_call	cdr3_aa
few	TRBV6-1	ASSETVSYEQY
once	TRBV4-2	ASSQDWARLEAEKLF
NA	TRBV13	ASSSLNTQY
NA	TRBV6-5	ASSYNPSDRGSGYT
NA	TRBV6-6	ASSYSYTDTQY
NA	TRBV11-2	ASSLGASAGEETQY
NA	TRBV6-1	ASSAHRDTEAF
few	TRBV29-1	SVEGTGWEETQY
NA	TRBV1	TSSPRGGNEQY
NA	TRBV6-5	ASSYSRQESYEQY
NA	TRBV19	ASSTRDRVNEQY
NA	TRBV6-1	ASSELSSYEQY
NA	TRBV4-1	ASSQDSASGGLLSYNEQF
NA	TRBV6-5	ASSYTSHSPLH